This TCR beta chain comes out of a study of beta chain features in type 1 diabetes. The V end lost 3 bases, the J end lost 7 bases, and 8 bases lay between the germline ends. CDR3 size: 12 residues. Germline V gene data show CDR1 as SGHKS and CDR2 as YYEKEE (reference sequence). As every portion of the isolated RNA was reverse transcribed, the sequencing read expressed TCRB transcripts. Method: immunoSEQ multiplex PCR; TCRdb's copy keeps in-frame clones and lacks some. The table shows 600,000 to 650,000 clones, with around a sixth occurring only once. The specimen sequenced was naive CD4+ T cells from blood. This chain uses TRBV5-5 with TRBJ2-1; D is ambiguous. The sequence came from a young man in good health. The CDR3, as DNA: TGTGCCAGCAGCTCAAATTTTAATGAGCAGTTCTTC. Translating it yields CASSSNFNEQFF.